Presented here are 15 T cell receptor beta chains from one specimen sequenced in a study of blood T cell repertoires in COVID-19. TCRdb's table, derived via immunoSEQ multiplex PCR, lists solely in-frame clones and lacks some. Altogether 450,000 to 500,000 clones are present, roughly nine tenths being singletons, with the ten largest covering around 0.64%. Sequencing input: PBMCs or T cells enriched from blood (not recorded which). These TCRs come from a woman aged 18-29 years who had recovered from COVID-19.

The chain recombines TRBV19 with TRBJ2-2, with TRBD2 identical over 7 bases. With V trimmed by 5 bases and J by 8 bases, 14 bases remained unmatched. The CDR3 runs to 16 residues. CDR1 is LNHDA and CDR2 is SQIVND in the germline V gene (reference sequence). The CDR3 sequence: CASSGELAAARGELFF. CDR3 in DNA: TGTGCCAGTAGTGGGGAGCTAGCGGCTGCCCGTGGGGAGCTGTTTTTT.

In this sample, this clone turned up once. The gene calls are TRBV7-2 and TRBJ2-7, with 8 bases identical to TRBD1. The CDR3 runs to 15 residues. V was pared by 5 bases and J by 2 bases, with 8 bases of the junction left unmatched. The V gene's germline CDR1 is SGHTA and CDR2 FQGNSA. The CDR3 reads CASSARTGSTYEQYF. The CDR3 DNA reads TGTGCCAGCAGCGCCCGGACAGGGTCGACCTACGAGCAGTACTTC.

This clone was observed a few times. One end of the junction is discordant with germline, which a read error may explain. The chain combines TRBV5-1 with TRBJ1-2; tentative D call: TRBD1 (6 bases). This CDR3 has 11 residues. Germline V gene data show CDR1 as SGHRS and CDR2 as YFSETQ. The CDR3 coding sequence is TGCGCCTGGACAGCTAATTATGGCTACACCTTC. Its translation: CAWTANYGYTF. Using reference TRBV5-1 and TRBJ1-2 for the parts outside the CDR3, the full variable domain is KAGVTQTPRYLIKTRGQQVTLSCSPISGHRSVSWYQQTPGQGLQFLFEYFSETQRNKGNFPGRFSGRQFSNSRSEMNVSTLELGDSALYLCAWTANYGYTFGSGTRLTVV.

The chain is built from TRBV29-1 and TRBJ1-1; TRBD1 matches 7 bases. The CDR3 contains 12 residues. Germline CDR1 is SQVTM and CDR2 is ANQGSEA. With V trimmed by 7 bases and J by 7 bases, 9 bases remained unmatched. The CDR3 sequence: CSGVKGGGEAFF. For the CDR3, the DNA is TGCAGCGGGGTAAAAGGGGGCGGTGAAGCTTTCTTT.

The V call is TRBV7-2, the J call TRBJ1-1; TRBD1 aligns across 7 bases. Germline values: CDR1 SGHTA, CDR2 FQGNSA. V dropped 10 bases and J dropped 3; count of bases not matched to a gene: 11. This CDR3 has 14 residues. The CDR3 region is CATHLNQGDTEAFF. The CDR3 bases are TGTGCCACCCACCTTAATCAGGGGGACACTGAAGCTTTCTTT.

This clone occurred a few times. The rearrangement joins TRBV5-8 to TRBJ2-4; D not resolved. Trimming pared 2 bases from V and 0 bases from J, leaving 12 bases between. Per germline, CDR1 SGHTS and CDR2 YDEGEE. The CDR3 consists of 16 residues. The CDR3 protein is CASSFGLRIAKNIQYF. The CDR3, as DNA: TGTGCCAGCAGCTTTGGCCTCAGGATAGCCAAAAACATTCAGTACTTC.

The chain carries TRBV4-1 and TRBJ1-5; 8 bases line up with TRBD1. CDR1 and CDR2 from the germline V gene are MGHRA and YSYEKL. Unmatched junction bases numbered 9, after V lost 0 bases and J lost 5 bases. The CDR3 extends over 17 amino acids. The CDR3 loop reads CASSQDGRGRKDQPQHF. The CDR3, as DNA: TGCGCCAGCAGCCAAGATGGCAGGGGGCGGAAGGATCAGCCCCAGCATTTT.

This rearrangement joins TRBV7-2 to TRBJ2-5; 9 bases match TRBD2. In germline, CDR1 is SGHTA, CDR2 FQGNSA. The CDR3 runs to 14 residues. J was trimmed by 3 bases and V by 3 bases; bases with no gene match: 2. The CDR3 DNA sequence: TGTGCCAGCAGCTTCTCTAGCGGGGAAGAGACCCAGTACTTC. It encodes CASSFSSGEETQYF.

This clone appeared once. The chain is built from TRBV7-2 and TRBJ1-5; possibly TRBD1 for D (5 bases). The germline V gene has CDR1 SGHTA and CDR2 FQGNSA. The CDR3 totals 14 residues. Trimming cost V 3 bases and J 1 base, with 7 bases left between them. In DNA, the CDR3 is TGTGCCAGCAGCTTTTCAGGGAGCAATCAGCCCCAGCATTTT. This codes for CASSFSGSNQPQHF.

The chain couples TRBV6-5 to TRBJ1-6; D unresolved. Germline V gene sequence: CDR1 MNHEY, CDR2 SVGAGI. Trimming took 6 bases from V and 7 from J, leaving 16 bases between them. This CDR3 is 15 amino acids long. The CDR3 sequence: CASRKGRGGNSPLHF. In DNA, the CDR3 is TGTGCCAGCAGAAAAGGAAGAGGAGGAAATTCACCCCTCCACTTT.

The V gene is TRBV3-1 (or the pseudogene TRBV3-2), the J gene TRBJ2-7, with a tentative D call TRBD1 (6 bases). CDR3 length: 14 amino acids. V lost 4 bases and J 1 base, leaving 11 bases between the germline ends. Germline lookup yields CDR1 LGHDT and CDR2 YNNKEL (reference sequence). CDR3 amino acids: CASSLSDRSYEQYF. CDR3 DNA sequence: TGTGCCAGCAGCCTATCAGACAGGTCCTACGAGCAGTACTTC.

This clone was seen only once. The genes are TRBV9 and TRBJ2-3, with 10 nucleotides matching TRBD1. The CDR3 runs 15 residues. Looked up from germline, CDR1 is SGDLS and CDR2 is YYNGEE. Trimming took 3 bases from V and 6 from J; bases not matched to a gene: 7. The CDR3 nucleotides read TGTGCCAGCAGCGAAAGAGACAGGGGGCCGGATACGCAGTATTTT. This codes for CASSERDRGPDTQYF.

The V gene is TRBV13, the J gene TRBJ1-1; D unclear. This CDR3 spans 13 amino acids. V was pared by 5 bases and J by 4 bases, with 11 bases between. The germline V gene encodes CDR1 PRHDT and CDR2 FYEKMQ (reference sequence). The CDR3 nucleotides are TGTGCCAGCAGCCTCTCAGGAGGCACTGAAGCTTTCTTT. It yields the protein CASSLSGGTEAFF.

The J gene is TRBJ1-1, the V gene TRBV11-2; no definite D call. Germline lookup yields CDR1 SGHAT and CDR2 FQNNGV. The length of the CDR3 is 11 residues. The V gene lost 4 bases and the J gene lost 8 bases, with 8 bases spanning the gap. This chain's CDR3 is CASSSSVEAFF. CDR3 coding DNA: TGTGCCAGCAGCTCCTCGGTGGAAGCTTTCTTT.

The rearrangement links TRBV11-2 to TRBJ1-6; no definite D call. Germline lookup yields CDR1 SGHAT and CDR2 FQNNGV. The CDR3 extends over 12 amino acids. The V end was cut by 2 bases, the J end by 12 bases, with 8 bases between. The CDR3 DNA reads TGTGCCAGCAGCTTAACTAGTGGACCCCTCCACTTT. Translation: CASSLTSGPLHF.